This TCR beta chain was documented in a study of T cells in Graves' hyperthyroidism and ophthalmopathy. Study as a whole: Peripheral blood samples were taken at initial diagnosis, prior to any treatment. Study-level results: Clonotypes that were expanded in thyroid above 0.001 mostly appeared in blood too.

This clonotype appeared a few times. Its antigen is currently unknown. Trimming took off 0 bases at V and 2 bases at J, with 14 bases between the two ends. This CDR3 has 17 amino acids. Germline assignment: CDR1 MGHRA and CDR2 YSYEKL. Orbital computed tomography and thyroid ultrasound, together with serum TRAb and thyroxine and clinical symptoms, were used for diagnoses. From RNA transcripts, TCR beta CDR3 regions were amplified. The study used the HTBI primer set for a first-round RT-PCR of the TCR CDR3. TCRdb called the multiplex PCR reads again in MiXCR, with one record for every CDR3 protein. The sample has 490,000 or so distinct CDR3 sequences, less than 20% seen once.

This clonotype was obtained from a man aged 40-49 years with Graves' ophthalmopathy. The genes are TRBV4-1 and TRBJ1-3; no clear D gene. The sequencing input was blood. As DNA, the CDR3 is TGCGCCAGCAGCCAAGAAACTGCGGATTACACTGGAAACACCATATATTTT. This translates into CASSQETADYTGNTIYF.